This TCR beta chain was documented in a study of cytomegalovirus exposure and HLA in healthy donors. V lost 4 bases, J lost 6 bases, and 15 bases lay in between. This CDR3 is 14 amino acids long. From germline, CDR1 is LGHNA and CDR2 YNFKEQ. As for this clone: The antigen remains unidentified.

The study ran its PCR with 60 Vbeta and 13 Jbeta primers. Here immunoSEQ multiplex PCR was the method, and the copy in TCRdb shows in-frame clones only, minus some. Of more than 130,000 clones in the sample, just under 85% were seen once. Overall study results and limits: The likely origin of a cluster of highly shared sequence variants was a sequencing artifact.

The specimen sequenced was PBMCs. This TCR was recovered from a man between 40 and 49 years old in good health and CMV-seropositive. The chain couples TRBV4-2 to TRBJ1-2, with D tentatively TRBD1 (6 bases). The CDR3 DNA sequence: TGTGCCAGCAGCCGGCTGACACAGGGTAATGGCTACACCTTC. Residues: CASSRLTQGNGYTF.